A selection of T cell receptor beta chains follows, all from one sample in a study of early T cells in non-severe SARS-CoV-2 infection. TCRdb analysed the 5' RACE reads with MiXCR anew, one entry per CDR3 protein. The data show fewer than 65,000 distinct CDR3 sequences, roughly 8% seen once. The sequencing used whole blood, collected at baseline. These receptor sequences come from an adult who was a healthcare worker with PCR-confirmed SARS-CoV-2 infection or an uninfected control (not recorded which). Both conserved end residues are part of each CDR3. The D gene is left open where the match is weak. The size of a clone is reported for some rows only, either as once, few or many, or as a class for expanded clones.

V	J	size	D	length	DNA	CDR3
TRBV25-1	TRBJ1-4	many	NA	16	TGTGCCAGCAGTGAATATGGAAGCACAGTAACGGGGAAACTGTTTTTT	CASSEYGSTVTGKLFF
TRBV6-6	TRBJ1-4	many	NA	14	TGTGCCAGCAGAGCCCCGGGGGGGTTCGAAAAACTGTTTTTT	CASRAPGGFEKLFF
TRBV18	TRBJ2-7	many	NA	13	TGTGCCAGCTCACGAGAGATCCGGGTCGAGCAGTACTTC	CASSREIRVEQYF
TRBV28	TRBJ1-5	many	NA	13	TGTGCCGCCGCAATACGCGGCAATCAGCCCCAGCATTTT	CAAAIRGNQPQHF
TRBV6-1	TRBJ1-5	NA	NA	13	TGTGCCAGCAGTGAAGGCGTCCCGAAGCCCCAGCATTTT	CASSEGVPKPQHF
TRBV29-1	TRBJ2-7	few	TRBD1	14	TGCAGCGTCTTGAGCGGGACAGGGGGCCTCGAGCAGTACTTC	CSVLSGTGGLEQYF
TRBV4-1	TRBJ2-2	many	NA	18	TGCGCCAGCAGCCAAACCCGAGGGGCGGGACGACAGACCGGGGAGCTGTTTTTT	CASSQTRGAGRQTGELFF
TRBV7-6	TRBJ2-3	few	NA	17	TGTGCCAGCAGCCCCGGGGGGCGAAGGGTTTCTACAGATACGCAGTATTTT	CASSPGGRRVSTDTQYF
TRBV12-3/TRBV12-4	TRBJ2-7	many	NA	13	TGTGCCAGCAGTTTCTCAAGCTCCTACGAGCAGTACTTC	CASSFSSSYEQYF
TRBV18	TRBJ2-3	NA	NA	20	TGTGCCAGCTCACCACGTCCAGGACAGGGAGGGCTAACTAGCACAGATACGCAGTATTTT	CASSPRPGQGGLTSTDTQYF
TRBV7-6	TRBJ2-1	few	TRBD2	18	TGTGCCAGCAGCTTAGTATTTTTTCGGCGGGAGCGGTACAATGAGCAGTTCTTC	CASSLVFFRRERYNEQFF
TRBV20-1	TRBJ2-1	few	TRBD2	14	TGCAGTGCCGAGAGGGGACTACGAAACAATGAGCAGTTCTTC	CSAERGLRNNEQFF
TRBV18	TRBJ2-5	few	NA	15	TGTGCCAGCTCCCCGCAGGGACCACAAAAAGAGACCCAGTACTTC	CASSPQGPQKETQYF
TRBV28	TRBJ2-7	NA	TRBD2	15	TGTGCCAGCAGTTTGTCGTCTAGCGGGTACTACGAGCAGTACTTC	CASSLSSSGYYEQYF
TRBV12-3/TRBV12-4	TRBJ2-2	NA	NA	18	TGTGCCAGCAGCCCGCTTTGTAGGACTTATTGGTGCGCCGGGGAGCTGTTTTTT	CASSPLCRTYWCAGELFF
TRBV30	TRBJ2-3	few	NA	14	TGTGCCTGGAGAAGGAAAGACCACACAGATACGCAGTATTTT	CAWRRKDHTDTQYF
TRBV7-3	TRBJ2-2	many	NA	15	TGTGCCAGCAGCCAAGCGGAGGGGGAGGCCGGGGAGCTGTTTTTT	CASSQAEGEAGELFF
TRBV6-1	TRBJ2-1	many	TRBD1	16	TGTGCCAGCAGTGAGTACGGGACAGACCCCTACAATGAGCAGTTCTTC	CASSEYGTDPYNEQFF
TRBV7-3	TRBJ2-1	many	NA	16	TGTGCCAGCAGCTTAAATCCAGGGAGCTCCTACAATGAGCAGTTCTTC	CASSLNPGSSYNEQFF
TRBV6-2/TRBV6-3	TRBJ2-7	NA	NA	14	TGTGCCAGCAGCTATAACGACAGGTCCTACGAGCAGTACTTC	CASSYNDRSYEQYF
TRBV6-1	TRBJ1-1	few	NA	14	TGTGCCAGCAGTGAAGGCAGCCTGAACACTGAAGCTTTCTTT	CASSEGSLNTEAFF
TRBV5-1	TRBJ2-5	many	TRBD1	14	TGCGCCAGCAGCCAGGGGGACATCCAAGAGACCCAGTACTTC	CASSQGDIQETQYF